This TCR beta chain emerged from a study of memory CD4+ T cells and cytomegalovirus serostatus (dated by TCRdb to between 2018 and 2020). About the study as a whole: A total of some 33 healthy Belgian adults, of whom 9 were CMV seropositive and approximately 24 were CMV seronegative, were included in the cohort. To replicate a published TCR-based CMV serostatus classifier, the researchers sequenced the CD4+ memory TCRbeta repertoires of a Belgian cohort whose cytomegalovirus serostatus was known.

Including cysteine and phenylalanine, the CDR3 has 17 amino acids. Only the CDR3 DNA stays, 51 bases, in frame from base 1. The V end gives up 0 bases and the J end 15 bases, leaving 11 bases in the junction not matched to a gene. In the germline V gene, CDR1 corresponds to SGHTA and CDR2 to FQGNSA. On this clone: The antigen it binds to is not known. The input lacks base qualities; no much larger clone sits a single base away.

Findings and caveats that apply to the study as a whole: Only CD4+CD45RO+ memory cells were sequenced, in contrast to the original study, in which naive and memory CD4+ and CD8+ populations were covered. A median bootstrapped AUC of around 0.94 with a 95% CI of 0.76-1.00 was achieved on the Belgian cohort by the original-framework classifier. CMV serostatus prediction reached a median bootstrapped AUC of 0.95 with the original framework and just under 0.93 with a US-trained random forest. Among the 164 previously reported CMV-associated TCRbeta sequences, 60 to 85 showed up in the CD4+ memory repertoires, with each one found in between one and five individuals. The results were read as suggesting that the CMV-associated TCR signature is, for the most part, present in the CD4+ memory repertoire.

The Quick-DNA Microprep Kit was used to extract genomic DNA from the sorted cells. TCRbeta DNA was amplified with the immunoSEQ hsTCRbeta kit following the manufacturer's protocol. An Illumina MiSeq instrument was used to sequence the TCRbeta libraries. The published analysis was carried out like this. Removing out-of-frame sequences left roughly 2.4 million distinct TCRbeta sequences, an average of around 70,000 per individual. Each individual was scored according to the count of roughly 170 previously reported CMV-associated TCRbeta sequences and the total productive distinct TCRbeta count. A beta-binomial model was reimplemented in Python, and scikit-learn random forests with default parameters were trained on data from the US cohort. On the Belgian cohort, classifier performance was reported as the median AUC, along with percentile confidence intervals, across 10,000 bootstrap iterations. TCRdb carries this immuneACCESS record with in-frame sequences only. Its versions omit some clonotypes, under half of them owing to an unresolved V gene in the studies checked, with the rest unexplained. The D gene and trimming were derived from the DNA, and the V and J assignments and clone size from that table. The sample table contains about 75,000 clones; only one count was recorded for roughly three quarters of them. Just over 2.5% of the sample is in the top ten clones.

A FACSAria II was used to sort memory CD4+ T cells, defined as single viable CD3+CD4+CD8-CD45RO+ cells. To determine CMV serostatus, a Roche Elecsys assay was used that detects serum IgG against CMV pp150, pp28, p38 and p52. After thawing, total CD4+ T cells were enriched by positive selection with CD4 magnetic microbeads. Samples originated from another study that specifically interrogated the CD4+ T cell memory repertoire. Peripheral blood mononuclear cells were isolated and cryopreserved according to standard operating procedures, and serum was stored at -80 degrees C. CD3-PerCP (BW264/56), CD4-APC (RPA-T4), CD45RO-PE (UCHT1) and CD8-Pacific Orange (3B5) antibodies were used for staining, and non-viable cells were excluded with Sytox blue.

The TCR comes from an adult in good health and CMV-seropositive. The chain is made from TRBV7-2 and TRBJ2-1, and 16 junctional nucleotides match TRBD2. What was sequenced was memory CD4+ T cells from blood. In nucleotides, the sequence is TGTGCCAGCAGCTTAGCGGGGGGACTAGCGGGAGGGCCCCCGCCGTTCTTC. The encoded protein is CASSLAGGLAGGPPPFF.